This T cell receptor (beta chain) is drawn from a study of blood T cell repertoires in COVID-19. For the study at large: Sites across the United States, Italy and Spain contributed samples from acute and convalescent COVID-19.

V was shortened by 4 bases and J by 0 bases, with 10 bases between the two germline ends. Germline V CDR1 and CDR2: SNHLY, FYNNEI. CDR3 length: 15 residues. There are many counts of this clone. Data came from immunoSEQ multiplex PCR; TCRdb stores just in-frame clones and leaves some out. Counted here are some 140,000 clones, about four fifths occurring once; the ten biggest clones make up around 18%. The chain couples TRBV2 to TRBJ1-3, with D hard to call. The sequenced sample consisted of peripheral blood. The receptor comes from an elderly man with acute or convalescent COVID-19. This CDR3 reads CASSVLSNSGNTIYF. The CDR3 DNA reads TGTGCCAGCAGTGTACTGAGTAACTCTGGAAACACCATATATTTT.